This T cell receptor (beta chain) comes out of a study of blood T cell repertoires in COVID-19. For the study at large: Nucleic acid was either cDNA or gDNA, and it came from T cells, B-cell-depleted T cells, or PBMCs.

Data came from immunoSEQ multiplex PCR; TCRdb stores just in-frame clones and leaves some out. The profile shows approximately 200,000 clones, 82% of them singletons. In germline, CDR1 is SGHVS, CDR2 FQNEAQ. The CDR3 is made up of 15 amino acids. The V end was cut by 5 bases, the J end by 2 bases, with 16 bases between. The V and J genes are TRBV7-8 and TRBJ2-7; possibly TRBD1 for D (6 bases). Sequencing used PBMCs or T cells enriched from blood (not recorded which). This sequence was found in a man aged 35-49 years who had recovered from COVID-19. The CDR3 is CASSIRRTAAYEQYF. The CDR3 DNA reads as TGTGCCAGCAGCATACGACGGACAGCCGCCTACGAGCAGTACTTC.